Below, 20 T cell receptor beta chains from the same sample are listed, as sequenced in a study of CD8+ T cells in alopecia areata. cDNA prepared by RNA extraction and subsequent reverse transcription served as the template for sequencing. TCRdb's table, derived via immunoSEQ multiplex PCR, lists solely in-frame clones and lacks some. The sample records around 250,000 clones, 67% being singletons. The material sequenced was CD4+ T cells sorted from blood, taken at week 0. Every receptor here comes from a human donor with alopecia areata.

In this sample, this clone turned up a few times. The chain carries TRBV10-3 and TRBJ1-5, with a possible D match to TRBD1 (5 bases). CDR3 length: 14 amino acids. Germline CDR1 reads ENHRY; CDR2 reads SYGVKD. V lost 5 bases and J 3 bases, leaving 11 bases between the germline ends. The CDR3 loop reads CAISQDSHNQPQHF. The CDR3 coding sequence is TGTGCCATCAGTCAAGACAGCCACAATCAGCCCCAGCATTTT.

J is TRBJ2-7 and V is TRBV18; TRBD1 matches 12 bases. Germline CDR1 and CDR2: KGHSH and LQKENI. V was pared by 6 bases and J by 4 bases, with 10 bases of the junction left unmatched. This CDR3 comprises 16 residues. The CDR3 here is CASSPLGTGGRYEQYF. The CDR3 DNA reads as TGTGCCAGCTCGCCCCTCGGGACAGGGGGCCGGTACGAGCAGTACTTC.

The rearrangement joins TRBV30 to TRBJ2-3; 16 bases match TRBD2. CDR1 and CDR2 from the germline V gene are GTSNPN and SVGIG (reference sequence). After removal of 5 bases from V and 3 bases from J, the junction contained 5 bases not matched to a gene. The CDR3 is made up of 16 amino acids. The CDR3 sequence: CAWVPGLAGGTDTQYF. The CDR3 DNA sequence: TGTGCCTGGGTCCCGGGACTAGCGGGGGGGACAGATACGCAGTATTTT.

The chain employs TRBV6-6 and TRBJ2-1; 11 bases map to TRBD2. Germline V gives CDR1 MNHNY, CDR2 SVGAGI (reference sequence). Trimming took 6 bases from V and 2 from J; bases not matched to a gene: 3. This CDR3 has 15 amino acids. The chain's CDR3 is CASSSSGGPYNEQFF. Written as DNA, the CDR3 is TGTGCCAGCAGCTCTAGCGGGGGGCCCTACAATGAGCAGTTCTTC.

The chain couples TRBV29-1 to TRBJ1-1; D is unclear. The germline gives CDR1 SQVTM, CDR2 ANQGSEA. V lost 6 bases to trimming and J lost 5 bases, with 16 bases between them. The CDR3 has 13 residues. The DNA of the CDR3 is TGCAGCGTAGGCGGCGAACGAGGTACTGAAGCTTTCTTT. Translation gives CSVGGERGTEAFF.

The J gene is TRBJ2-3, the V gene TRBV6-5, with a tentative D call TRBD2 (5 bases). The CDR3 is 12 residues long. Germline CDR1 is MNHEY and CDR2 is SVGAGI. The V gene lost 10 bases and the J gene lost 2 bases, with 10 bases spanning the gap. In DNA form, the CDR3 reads TGTGCCACGGGGTACGCCACAGATACGCAGTATTTT. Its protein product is CATGYATDTQYF.

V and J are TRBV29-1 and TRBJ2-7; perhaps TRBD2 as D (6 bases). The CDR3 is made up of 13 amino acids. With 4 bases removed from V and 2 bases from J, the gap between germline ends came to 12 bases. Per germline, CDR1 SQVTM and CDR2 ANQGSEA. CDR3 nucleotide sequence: TGCAGCGTTGGTGGCGGGGCCGCCTACGAGCAGTACTTC. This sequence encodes CSVGGGAAYEQYF.

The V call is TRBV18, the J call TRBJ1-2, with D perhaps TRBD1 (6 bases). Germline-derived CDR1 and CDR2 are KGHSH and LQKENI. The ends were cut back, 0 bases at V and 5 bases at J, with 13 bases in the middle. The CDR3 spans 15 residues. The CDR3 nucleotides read TGTGCCAGCTCACCACCGAATGCAGGGGCTTATGGCTACACCTTC. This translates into CASSPPNAGAYGYTF.

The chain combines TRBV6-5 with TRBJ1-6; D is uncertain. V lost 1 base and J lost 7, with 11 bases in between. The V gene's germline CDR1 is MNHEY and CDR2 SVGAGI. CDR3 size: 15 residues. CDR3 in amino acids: CASSYFGTINSPLHF. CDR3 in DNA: TGTGCCAGCAGTTACTTCGGTACCATAAATTCACCCCTCCACTTT.

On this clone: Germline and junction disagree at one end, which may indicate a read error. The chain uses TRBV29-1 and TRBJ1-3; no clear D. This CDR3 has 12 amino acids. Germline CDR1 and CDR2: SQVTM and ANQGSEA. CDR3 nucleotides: TGCAGCGTTGAAGGTCCCTCGGGCCTTTGGCTTTTT. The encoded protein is CSVEGPSGLWLF.

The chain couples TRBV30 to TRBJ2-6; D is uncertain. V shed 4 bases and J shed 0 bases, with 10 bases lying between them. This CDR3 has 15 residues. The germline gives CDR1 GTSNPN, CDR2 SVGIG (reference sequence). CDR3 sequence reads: CAWTPGLSGANVLTF. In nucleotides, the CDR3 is TGTGCCTGGACCCCTGGGCTCTCTGGGGCCAACGTCCTGACTTTC.

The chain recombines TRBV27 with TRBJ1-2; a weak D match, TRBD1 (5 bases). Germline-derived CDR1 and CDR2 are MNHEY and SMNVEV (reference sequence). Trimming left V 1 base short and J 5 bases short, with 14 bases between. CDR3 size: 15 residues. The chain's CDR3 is CASSLFPYDSYGYTF. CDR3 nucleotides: TGTGCCAGCAGTTTATTCCCATACGACAGTTATGGCTACACCTTC.

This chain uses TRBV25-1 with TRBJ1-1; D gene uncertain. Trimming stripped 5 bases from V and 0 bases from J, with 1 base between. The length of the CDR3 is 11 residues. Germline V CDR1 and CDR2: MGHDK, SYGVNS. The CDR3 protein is CASSMNTEAFF. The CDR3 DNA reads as TGTGCCAGCAGTATGAACACTGAAGCTTTCTTT. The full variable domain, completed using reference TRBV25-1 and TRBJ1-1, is EADIYQTPRYLVIGTGKKITLECSQTMGHDKMYWYQQDPGMELHLIHYSYGVNSTEKGDLSSESTVSRIRTEHFPLTLESARPSHTSQYLCASSMNTEAFFGQGTRLTVV.

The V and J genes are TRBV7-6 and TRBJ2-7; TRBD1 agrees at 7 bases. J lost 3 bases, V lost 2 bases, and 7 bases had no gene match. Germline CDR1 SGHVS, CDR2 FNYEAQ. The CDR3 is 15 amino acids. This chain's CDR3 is CASSLRLGQIYEQYF. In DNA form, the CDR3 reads TGTGCCAGCAGCTTAAGGCTGGGACAGATCTACGAGCAGTACTTC.

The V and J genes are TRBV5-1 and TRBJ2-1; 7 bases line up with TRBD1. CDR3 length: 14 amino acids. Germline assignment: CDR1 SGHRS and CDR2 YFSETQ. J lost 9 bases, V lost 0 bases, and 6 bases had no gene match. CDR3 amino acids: CASSLGAGDSEQFF. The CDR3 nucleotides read TGCGCCAGCAGCTTGGGGGCAGGGGACAGTGAGCAGTTCTTC.

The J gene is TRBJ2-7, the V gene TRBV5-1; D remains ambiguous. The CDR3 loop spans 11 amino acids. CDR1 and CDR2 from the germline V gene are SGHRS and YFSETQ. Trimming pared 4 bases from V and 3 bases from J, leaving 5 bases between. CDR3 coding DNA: TGCGCCAGCAGCAGGGACTACGAGCAGTACTTC. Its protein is CASSRDYEQYF.

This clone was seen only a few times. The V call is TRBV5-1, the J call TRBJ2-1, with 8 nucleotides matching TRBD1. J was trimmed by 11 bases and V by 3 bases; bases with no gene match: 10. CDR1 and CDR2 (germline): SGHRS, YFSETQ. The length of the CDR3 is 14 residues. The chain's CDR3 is CASSSGQGSLQQFF. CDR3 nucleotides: TGCGCCAGCAGCTCCGGACAGGGATCACTACAGCAGTTCTTC. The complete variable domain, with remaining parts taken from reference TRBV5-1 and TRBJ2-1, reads KAGVTQTPRYLIKTRGQQVTLSCSPISGHRSVSWYQQTPGQGLQFLFEYFSETQRNKGNFPGRFSGRQFSNSRSEMNVSTLELGDSALYLCASSSGQGSLQQFFGPGTRLTVL.

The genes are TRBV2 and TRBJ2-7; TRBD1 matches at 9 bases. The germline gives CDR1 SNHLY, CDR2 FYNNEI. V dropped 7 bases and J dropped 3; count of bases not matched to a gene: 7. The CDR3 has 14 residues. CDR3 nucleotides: TGTGCCAGCAAACCGGGACAGGGAGTCTACGAGCAGTACTTC. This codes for CASKPGQGVYEQYF.

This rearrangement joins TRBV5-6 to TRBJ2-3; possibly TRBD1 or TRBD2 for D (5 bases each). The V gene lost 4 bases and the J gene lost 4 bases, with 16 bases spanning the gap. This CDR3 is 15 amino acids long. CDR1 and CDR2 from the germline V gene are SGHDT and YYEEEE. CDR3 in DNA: TGTGCCAGCAGCCGGATGGGGGTTCCCTCAGATACGCAGTATTTT. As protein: CASSRMGVPSDTQYF.

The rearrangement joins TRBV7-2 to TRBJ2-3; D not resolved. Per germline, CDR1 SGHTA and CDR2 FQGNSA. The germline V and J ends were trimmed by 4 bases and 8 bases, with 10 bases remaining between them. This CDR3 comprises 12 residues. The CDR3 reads CASSSPYGTQYF. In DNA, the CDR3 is TGTGCCAGCAGCTCCCCTTATGGTACGCAGTATTTT.